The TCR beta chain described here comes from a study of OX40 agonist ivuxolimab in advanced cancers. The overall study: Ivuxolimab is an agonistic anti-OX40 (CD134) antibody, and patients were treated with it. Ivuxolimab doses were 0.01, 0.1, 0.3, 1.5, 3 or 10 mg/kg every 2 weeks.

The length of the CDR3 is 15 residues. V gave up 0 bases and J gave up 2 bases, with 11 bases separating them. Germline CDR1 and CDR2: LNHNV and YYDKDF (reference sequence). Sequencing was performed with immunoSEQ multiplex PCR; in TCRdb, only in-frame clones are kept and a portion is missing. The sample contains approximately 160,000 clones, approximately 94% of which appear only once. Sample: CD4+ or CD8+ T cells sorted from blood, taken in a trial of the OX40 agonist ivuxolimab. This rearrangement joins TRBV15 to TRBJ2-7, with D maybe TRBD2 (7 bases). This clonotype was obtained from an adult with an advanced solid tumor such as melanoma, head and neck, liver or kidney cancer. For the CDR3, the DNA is TGTGCCACCAGCAGAGATGGGGGGGGGCCCTACGAGCAGTACTTC. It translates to CATSRDGGGPYEQYF.